This T cell receptor (beta chain) was recorded in a study of blood T cell repertoires in COVID-19. Whole-study context: Samples representing acute and convalescent COVID-19 were sourced from the United States, Italy and Spain. T cells, B-cell-depleted T cells, or PBMCs supplied cDNA or gDNA.

As originally analysed: Amplification with reference gene primers provided the estimates of nucleated cell counts. The table came from immunoSEQ multiplex PCR; TCRdb's copy has only in-frame clones and leaves some out. Clonal size and the V and J genes are those of that table, whereas D and trimming came from the DNA. The sample contains 95,000 to 150,000 clones, about 83% of which appear only once. CDR1 is SGHRS and CDR2 is YFSETQ in the germline V gene. With 5 bases removed from V and 0 bases from J, the gap between germline ends came to 8 bases. The CDR3 runs 13 residues. Sequencing input: peripheral blood. The sequence derives from a woman aged 50 to 60 with acute or convalescent COVID-19. The chain recombines TRBV5-1 with TRBJ1-1, with unresolved D. DNA for the CDR3: TGCGCCAGCAGTCCGGGGTTGAACACTGAAGCTTTCTTT. This sequence encodes CASSPGLNTEAFF.